The 21 T cell receptor beta chains presented below share a single source sample, sequenced in a study of T cells in localized non-small cell lung cancer (dated by TCRdb to 2020 to 2022). To prepare the library, the immunoSEQ multiplex PCR assay was applied. Imported from immuneACCESS, the table was reduced by TCRdb to in-frame sequences with V and J called. These copies leave out some clones; in studies compared against another copy, an unresolved V gene accounts for under half, and the cause of the remainder is not known. This sample has approximately 10,000 clones in its table, and 85% to 90% of those were observed once. Together, the top ten hold over 2% of the sample. Sequenced material: peripheral blood, taken before any cancer treatment. These receptors were obtained from a female donor older than 55 with stage II squamous cell lung carcinoma.

The V call is TRBV29-1, the J call TRBJ2-3, with 8 bases aligning to TRBD2. Germline CDR1 SQVTM, CDR2 ANQGSEA. The CDR3 runs 15 residues. J gave up 3 bases and V 4 bases, and 9 bases lay outside the gene matches. The DNA of the CDR3 is TGCAGCGTTGTCCCCCCGACGGGGGGGACAGATACGCAGTATTTT. Its translation: CSVVPPTGGTDTQYF.

The chain combines TRBV28 with TRBJ1-1, with D maybe TRBD1 (6 bases). Germline loops: CDR1 MDHEN, CDR2 SYDVKM. The CDR3 length is 14 residues. Trimming took 5 bases from V and 3 from J, leaving 13 bases between them. The CDR3 spells CASSHQGQDTEAFF. The CDR3 DNA is TGTGCCAGCAGTCATCAGGGGCAAGACACTGAAGCTTTCTTT.

The V call is TRBV5-1, the J call TRBJ2-2, with D perhaps being TRBD1 or TRBD2 (5 bases each). Trimming removed 4 bases at V and 4 bases at J, with 11 bases between. Germline lookup yields CDR1 SGHRS and CDR2 YFSETQ. The CDR3 covers 14 residues. The CDR3 DNA sequence: TGCGCCAGCAGCCGGGGCCAGGTCACCGGGGAGCTGTTTTTT. It codes for CASSRGQVTGELFF.

The J gene is TRBJ1-5, the V gene TRBV2, with 10 positions matching TRBD1. J lost 7 bases, V lost 8 bases, and 5 bases had no gene match. The CDR3 runs to 13 residues. Germline CDR1 and CDR2: SNHLY and FYNNEI. The CDR3 loop reads CASRDRGYQPQHF. The CDR3 DNA reads TGTGCCAGCCGGGACAGGGGTTACCAGCCCCAGCATTTT.

V and J are TRBV9 and TRBJ2-1; 7 bases are a match to TRBD1. V shed 2 bases, J shed 5 bases, and the junction held 7 bases outside the gene matches. CDR3 length: 15 amino acids. Germline CDR1 and CDR2: SGDLS and YYNGEE. CDR3 sequence (DNA): TGTGCCAGCAGCGTCACAGGGGCCTTCAACAATGAGCAGTTCTTC. Protein product: CASSVTGAFNNEQFF.

The chain combines TRBV4-1 with TRBJ1-2, with 7 nucleotides matching TRBD1. Germline CDR1 MGHRA, CDR2 YSYEKL. The V and J ends lost 3 bases and 4 bases, in that order; junction bases with no gene match: 8. CDR3 length equals 15 residues. The CDR3 loop is CASSHPGGQFYGYTF. The CDR3 DNA is TGCGCCAGCAGCCACCCGGGGGGACAGTTCTATGGCTACACCTTC.

The rearrangement uses TRBV6-5 and TRBJ1-1, with D maybe TRBD1 (5 bases). The V and J ends lost 4 bases and 1 base respectively, with 10 bases between them. CDR3 length: 14 amino acids. Germline loops: CDR1 MNHEY, CDR2 SVGAGI. The CDR3 DNA reads as TGTGCCAGCAGTTCCCTCACAGGGAACACTGAAGCTTTCTTT. Encoded protein: CASSSLTGNTEAFF.

This clone came up once. The chain employs TRBV7-9 and TRBJ2-7, with a possible D match to TRBD1 (6 bases). Trimming removed 3 bases from V and 7 bases from J, with 16 bases in between. The CDR3 covers 14 residues. Germline lookup yields CDR1 SEHNR and CDR2 FQNEAQ (reference sequence). CDR3 residues: CASSFGQRTGEQYV. CDR3 in DNA: TGTGCCAGCAGCTTCGGACAGAGGACGGGGGAGCAGTACGTC.

The rearrangement links TRBV6-1 to TRBJ2-7; no clear D. Germline CDR1 and CDR2: MNHNS and SASEGT. The ends were cut back, 7 bases at V and 0 bases at J, with 16 bases in the middle. This CDR3 has 15 residues. The CDR3 sequence is CASNPLRSSSYEQYF. The CDR3 DNA follows: TGTGCCAGCAACCCCCTCAGGTCGTCCTCCTACGAGCAGTACTTC.

This rearrangement joins TRBV19 to TRBJ2-1, with D perhaps TRBD2 (5 bases). The CDR3 consists of 14 residues. The V end lost 6 bases, the J end lost 6 bases, and 15 bases lay between the germline ends. Per germline, CDR1 LNHDA and CDR2 SQIVND (reference sequence). CDR3 sequence (DNA): TGTGCCAGTAGGAAAGGGAGAGACGGCAATGAGCAGTTCTTC. Encoded protein: CASRKGRDGNEQFF.

This clone occurred once. V and J are TRBV28 and TRBJ1-5, with TRBD1 as a possible D gene (5 bases). The CDR3 is made up of 15 amino acids. V lost 6 bases and J lost 2, with 14 bases in between. Germline values: CDR1 MDHEN, CDR2 SYDVKM. The CDR3 nucleotides read TGTGCCAGCAGACCTGACAGTAGACGCAATCAGCCCCAGCATTTT. This sequence encodes CASRPDSRRNQPQHF. Full variable domain (outside the CDR3, taken from reference TRBV28 and TRBJ1-5): DVKVTQSSRYLVKRTGEKVFLECVQDMDHENMFWYRQDPGLGLRLIYFSYDVKMKEKGDIPEGYSVSREKKERFSLILESASTNQTSMYLCASRPDSRRNQPQHFGDGTRLSIL.

The chain joins TRBV28 to TRBJ2-6; weak D call: TRBD2 (6 bases). V was cut by 5 bases and J by 0 bases, with 20 bases left in between. In germline, CDR1 is MDHEN, CDR2 SYDVKM. The CDR3 contains 19 residues. CDR3 sequence: CASSTPRVAAVSGANVLTF. The CDR3 DNA follows: TGTGCCAGCAGTACCCCGCGGGTAGCGGCCGTCTCTGGGGCCAACGTCCTGACTTTC.

This clone has a single count. V usage is TRBV7-9 and J usage is TRBJ2-3, with TRBD1 identical over 8 bases. The CDR3 runs 14 residues. With 8 bases clipped from V and 6 bases from J, the junction kept 10 bases outside the gene matches. The germline V gene encodes CDR1 SEHNR and CDR2 FQNEAQ (reference sequence). Written as DNA, the CDR3 is TGTGCCAGCTCCAGGACAGGGCGTGGGGATACGCAGTATTTT. This translates into CASSRTGRGDTQYF.

V is TRBV27 and J is TRBJ1-2; unclear D gene. CDR1 and CDR2 (germline): MNHEY, SMNVEV (reference sequence). The germline V and J ends were trimmed by 0 bases and 5 bases, with 10 bases remaining between them. This CDR3 is built from 14 residues. CDR3 in DNA: TGTGCCAGCAGTTTATCCGACGGATCTTATGGCTACACCTTC. Translating it yields CASSLSDGSYGYTF.

This sequence joins TRBV5-4 and TRBJ2-1; D gene uncertain. V was shortened by 5 bases and J by 0 bases, with 18 bases between the two germline ends. This CDR3 is 17 amino acids long. CDR1 is SGHNT, CDR2 YYREEE, per germline (reference sequence). The CDR3 region has the DNA TGTGCCAGCAGTGGCAGGCCCGGATCCCTCTCCTACAATGAGCAGTTCTTC. Its protein is CASSGRPGSLSYNEQFF.

The rearrangement links TRBV25-1 to TRBJ1-2; D uncertain. Germline values: CDR1 MGHDK, CDR2 SYGVNS. The CDR3 is 14 amino acids. V dropped 11 bases and J dropped 2 bases, with 18 bases sitting between them. The CDR3 DNA sequence: TGTGCCTCCTCGGGGAGCAGCGGAAACTATGGCTACACCTTC. Translated, it gives CASSGSSGNYGYTF.

CDR3 loop: CSVQTGPSYEQYF. DNA of the CDR3: TGCAGCGTTCAGACAGGACCCTCCTACGAGCAGTACTTC. The rearrangement uses TRBV29-1 and TRBJ2-7, with D possibly being TRBD1 (6 bases). Trimming took 5 bases from V and 0 from J, leaving 11 bases between them. CDR1 and CDR2 from the germline V gene are SQVTM and ANQGSEA. The CDR3 runs to 13 residues.

J is TRBJ1-1 and V is TRBV19; D is unclear. The CDR3 covers 11 residues. V dropped 6 bases and J dropped 8 bases, with 10 bases sitting between them. CDR1 LNHDA and CDR2 SQIVND come from the germline V gene (reference sequence). The CDR3 is CASSGPVEAFF. CDR3 sequence (DNA): TGTGCCAGTAGCGGCCCGGTGGAAGCTTTCTTT.

The gene calls are TRBV5-1 and TRBJ2-7; 14 bases line up with TRBD2. CDR3 length: 15 amino acids. The V segment lost 4 bases and the J segment 2 bases; nucleotides outside the gene matches: 2. The germline V gene encodes CDR1 SGHRS and CDR2 YFSETQ. The CDR3 spells CASSPTSGGAYEQYV. The CDR3 nucleotides are TGCGCCAGCAGCCCGACTAGCGGGGGGGCCTACGAGCAGTACGTC.

This sequence joins TRBV11-2 and TRBJ2-7, with D perhaps TRBD1 or TRBD2 (5 bases each). CDR3 length equals 16 residues. V was clipped by 3 bases and J by 4 bases, with 19 bases between them. The V gene's germline CDR1 is SGHAT and CDR2 FQNNGV. CDR3 protein: CASSLSSGVGTYEQYF. The CDR3 coding sequence is TGTGCCAGCAGCTTGTCCAGCGGAGTGGGGACGTACGAGCAGTACTTC.

This rearrangement joins TRBV29-1 to TRBJ1-2; D might be TRBD1 (6 bases). Germline V lookup: CDR1 SQVTM, CDR2 ANQGSEA. With 6 bases removed from V and 4 bases from J, the gap between germline ends came to 15 bases. CDR3 length: 13 amino acids. The CDR3 reads CSVDGGAGYGYTF. In nucleotides, the CDR3 is TGCAGCGTAGACGGGGGGGCTGGCTATGGCTACACCTTC. Variable domain in full (rest from reference TRBV29-1 and TRBJ1-2): SAVISQKPSRDICQRGTSLTIQCQVDSQVTMMFWYRQQPGQSLTLIATANQGSEATYESGFVIDKFPISRPNLTFSTLTVSNMSPEDSSIYLCSVDGGAGYGYTFGSGTRLTVV.